This T cell receptor (beta chain) was sequenced during a study of CD8 T cells in ankylosing spondylitis listed by TCRdb under 2017. For the study in its entirety: To find TCR variants linked to disease, the study profiled T cell receptor beta repertoires in ankylosing spondylitis patients and healthy donors. The whole study cohort included 95 to 130 healthy donors and over 20 ankylosing spondylitis patients. Samples of peripheral blood were taken, and for ankylosing spondylitis patients, synovial fluid was collected as well.

Note on this clonotype: Its antigen is not yet known. The input lacks base qualities; no much larger clone sits a single base away.

Summary of the overall study and its limitations: In peripheral blood, the disease-linked clones were found at relatively low frequencies and had a CD8+ phenotype. Blood from ankylosing spondylitis patients appeared to be characterized by a TCR beta motif composed of about 8 highly homologous amino acid variants. According to the report, matched synovial fluid samples from ankylosing spondylitis patients were significantly enriched for the disease-linked clones. Some motif variants had previously been reported in the synovial fluid and blood of reactive arthritis patients, which suggests shared mechanisms of disease initiation.

The sequencing machine was an Illumina HiSeq 2500. TCR beta libraries were prepared by quantitative 5'-RACE with molecular barcodes. Per the source publication's procedure: A new computational method based on a probabilistic model of VDJ rearrangement was used to identify disease-linked TCR variants. Through fastp at Q25 and MiXCR, TCRdb rebuilt clones from the public reads, retaining in-frame beta chains. Rows are unified per CDR3 protein, each entry keeping the most common DNA and genes. The V and J calls, along with clone size, are taken from TCRdb and not from the paper's own processing. Counted in this sample were around 140,000 distinct CDR3 sequences; around 10% of them appeared once. Approximately 4% of the sample lies in the top ten. CDR1 is given as SGHNT and CDR2 as YENEEA, both from the germline V gene. V is shortened by 5 bases, J by 3 bases, and the region joining them spans 19 bases. The CDR3 runs 17 residues from the cysteine to the phenylalanine. Only the CDR3 part of the read is kept: 51 bases, read in frame from the first base.

The sequencing sample was made of blood, either unsorted or a sorted T cell fraction (not recorded which). The sequence was obtained from a female donor with ankylosing spondylitis or in good health (not recorded which). The sequence links TRBV11-3 to TRBJ2-2, with TRBD1 perhaps the D gene, on 6 matching bases. This receptor carries the CDR3 CASSPGTHLSDTGELFF. In nucleotide form, the sequence is TGTGCCAGCAGCCCCGGGACACATCTCTCCGACACCGGGGAGCTGTTTTTT.